The 20 T cell receptor beta chains listed next were all sequenced from one sample in a study of untreated major depressive disorder. TCRdb keeps only in-frame clones here, not all; method: immunoSEQ multiplex PCR. The sample yields about 22,000 clones, over 85% seen once. The specimen was CD4+ T cells from PBMCs. The receptors were sampled from a woman aged 40 to 55 in good health.

The genes are TRBV11-2 and TRBJ2-7; tentatively, D is TRBD1 or TRBD2 (5 bases each). Between the trimmed V and J ends, which lost 4 bases and 7 bases, there was a span of 17 bases. Germline CDR1 is SGHAT and CDR2 is FQNNGV. The CDR3 spans 14 residues. CDR3 protein: CASSSDSGVGEQYF. CDR3 nucleotides: TGTGCCAGCAGCTCAGACAGCGGCGTGGGAGAGCAGTACTTC.

This clone showed up just once. The chain is built from TRBV7-9 and TRBJ1-3; D is unclear. The V and J ends lost 3 bases and 0 bases respectively, with 3 bases between them. The CDR3 sequence is 13 residues long. CDR1 SEHNR and CDR2 FQNEAQ come from the germline V gene (reference sequence). CDR3: CASSFGSGNTIYF. In nucleotides, the CDR3 is TGTGCCAGCAGCTTCGGCTCTGGAAACACCATATATTTT.

This clone was counted once. V usage is TRBV11-2 and J usage is TRBJ1-4, with D possibly matching TRBD1 (5 bases). Germline CDR1 SGHAT, CDR2 FQNNGV. The CDR3 consists of 15 residues. Trimming pared 4 bases from V and 8 bases from J, leaving 17 bases between. The DNA for the CDR3 is TGTGCCAGCAGCTCATCAGGGATGCGTAGCGAAAAACTGTTTTTT. Protein sequence: CASSSSGMRSEKLFF.

The chain couples TRBV19 to TRBJ2-1; 9 bases are a match to TRBD1. This CDR3 spans 14 amino acids. Germline-derived CDR1 and CDR2 are LNHDA and SQIVND (reference sequence). V gave up 5 bases and J gave up 3 bases; unmatched junction bases: 2. CDR3 nucleotide sequence: TGTGCCAGTAGTGCGGACAGGGGCTACAATGAGCAGTTCTTC. Its translation is CASSADRGYNEQFF.

This clone was seen a single time. V and J are TRBV5-5 and TRBJ1-4, with D possibly being TRBD1 (6 bases). Germline lookup yields CDR1 SGHKS and CDR2 YYEKEE (reference sequence). CDR3 length equals 15 residues. V was clipped by 5 bases and J by 10 bases, with 21 bases between them. This CDR3 reads CASRPIAGVQGKLFF. The CDR3 bases are TGTGCCAGCAGACCCATCGCAGGGGTGCAGGGAAAACTGTTTTTT.

This chain connects TRBV28 to TRBJ2-1; 16 bases agree with TRBD2. The germline V gene has CDR1 MDHEN and CDR2 SYDVKM. V lost 0 bases, J lost 8 bases, and 4 bases stayed unmatched. There are 17 residues in the CDR3. This chain's CDR3 is CASSLWGLAGGPHEQFF. CDR3 nucleotides: TGTGCCAGCAGTTTATGGGGACTAGCGGGAGGGCCCCATGAGCAGTTCTTC.

In this sample, this clone turned up once. This chain links TRBV25-1 with TRBJ2-1; D uncertain. CDR3 length: 11 amino acids. Germline CDR1 reads MGHDK; CDR2 reads SYGVNS. Deletions cut 7 bases from V and 4 bases from J, with 5 bases between. CDR3 protein: CASKQYNEQFF. CDR3 nucleotides: TGTGCCAGCAAACAGTACAATGAGCAGTTCTTC.

This rearrangement joins TRBV5-1 to TRBJ1-4; D uncertain. Germline CDR1 SGHRS, CDR2 YFSETQ. Deletions cut 4 bases from V and 4 bases from J, with 11 bases between. The CDR3 contains 14 residues. CDR3 sequence reads: CASSPGRNNEKLFF. The CDR3 region has the DNA TGCGCCAGCAGCCCTGGACGGAATAATGAAAAACTGTTTTTT.

The chain's CDR3 is CASSLGGTAVQETQYF. The DNA of the CDR3 is TGCGCCAGCAGCTTGGGCGGGACAGCAGTACAAGAGACCCAGTACTTC. V usage is TRBV5-1 and J usage is TRBJ2-5; D perhaps matches TRBD1 (7 bases). The V gene's germline CDR1 is SGHRS and CDR2 YFSETQ. V was clipped by 0 bases and J by 2 bases, with 14 bases between them. The CDR3 spans 16 residues.

The chain uses TRBV28 and TRBJ1-2; D is possibly TRBD1 (5 bases). This CDR3 is built from 11 residues. Germline CDR1 MDHEN, CDR2 SYDVKM. Trimming pared 8 bases from V and 4 bases from J, leaving 8 bases between. The CDR3 nucleotides read TGTGCCAGCGGGGACGGCTATGGCTACACCTTC. Amino acids: CASGDGYGYTF.

This clone appeared once. The chain joins TRBV29-1 to TRBJ1-4; D not certain. The CDR3 totals 14 residues. With 6 bases removed from V and 2 bases from J, the gap between germline ends came to 13 bases. Germline CDR1 and CDR2: SQVTM and ANQGSEA. This CDR3 reads CSVFIGVTNEKLFF. The CDR3 DNA sequence: TGCAGCGTATTTATTGGAGTCACTAATGAAAAACTGTTTTTT.

The J gene is TRBJ2-4, the V gene TRBV29-1; D tentatively fits TRBD1 or TRBD2 (5 bases each). The length of the CDR3 is 20 residues. The V end was cut by 4 bases, the J end by 2 bases, with 30 bases between. Germline V gene sequence: CDR1 SQVTM, CDR2 ANQGSEA. CDR3 nucleotides: TGCAGCGTTGTTGTCCCGGGGACCGCAAGGGGAGTCTCACCCAAAAACATTCAGTACTTC. This sequence encodes CSVVVPGTARGVSPKNIQYF.

The chain links TRBV16 to TRBJ2-7; maybe TRBD1 (6 bases). Germline assignment: CDR1 KGHSY and CDR2 FQNENV. The CDR3 spans 15 residues. The germline V and J ends were trimmed by 4 bases and 2 bases, with 15 bases remaining between them. The CDR3 DNA reads TGTGCCAGCAGCCGAGGGACACGACGAACCTACGAGCAGTACTTC. It encodes CASSRGTRRTYEQYF.

The genes are TRBV30 and TRBJ1-3; 8 positions match TRBD1. The CDR3 has 14 amino acids. With V trimmed by 5 bases and J by 2 bases, 5 bases remained unmatched. Germline V lookup: CDR1 GTSNPN, CDR2 SVGIG (reference sequence). CDR3 nucleotide sequence: TGTGCCTGGGAAATGACAGGGGCTGGAAACACCATATATTTT. Translation: CAWEMTGAGNTIYF.

This clone was observed a handful of times. The rearrangement joins TRBV20-1 to TRBJ1-1; D gene ambiguous. Trimming removed 1 base from V and 12 bases from J, with 9 bases in between. Germline V gene lookup returns CDR1 DFQATT and CDR2 SNEGSKA (reference sequence). The CDR3 consists of 10 residues. CDR3 residues: CSARVPDPFF. CDR3 nucleotides: TGCAGTGCTAGAGTCCCGGACCCTTTCTTT.

This clone is a singleton in its sample. The chain joins TRBV14 to TRBJ1-6; 7 positions match TRBD1. Germline CDR1 reads SGHDN; CDR2 reads FVKESK. This CDR3 comprises 16 residues. V gave up 1 base and J gave up 3 bases; unmatched junction bases: 3. The CDR3 DNA reads TGTGCCAGCAGCCAAGGGGACAGTATCTATAATTCACCCCTCCACTTT. This gives the protein CASSQGDSIYNSPLHF.

The chain employs TRBV4-1 and TRBJ1-3, with D unclear. Germline V gene sequence: CDR1 MGHRA, CDR2 YSYEKL. This CDR3 contains 14 residues. The V gene lost 1 base and the J gene lost 8 bases, with 12 bases spanning the gap. As DNA, the CDR3 is TGCGCCAGCAGCCAAGTCGTACTCCCGGACACCATATATTTT. Its translation is CASSQVVLPDTIYF.

This chain links TRBV5-1 with TRBJ2-1; no definite D call. Germline lookup yields CDR1 SGHRS and CDR2 YFSETQ. V was shortened by 0 bases and J by 4 bases, with 11 bases between the two germline ends. The CDR3 is 15 residues long. As DNA, the CDR3 is TGCGCCAGCAGCTTGGTCCCCCCCAATTACAATGAGCAGTTCTTC. Its protein product is CASSLVPPNYNEQFF.

J is TRBJ2-5 and V is TRBV5-1; D remains ambiguous. CDR1 and CDR2 (germline): SGHRS, YFSETQ. This CDR3 region has 14 residues. V lost 0 bases, J lost 5 bases, and 11 bases lay in between. CDR3 DNA sequence: TGCGCCAGCAGCTTGGCCGGGCCACAGGAGACCCAGTACTTC. Its protein is CASSLAGPQETQYF.

The chain uses TRBV7-2 and TRBJ1-5, with TRBD1 identical over 7 bases. CDR3 length: 14 residues. V was clipped by 6 bases and J by 6 bases; unmatched bases: 8. Germline V CDR1 and CDR2: SGHTA, FQGNSA. For the CDR3, the DNA is TGTGCCAGCAGACCAGGGGGAGTGGGTCAGCCCCAGCATTTT. It yields the protein CASRPGGVGQPQHF.